Listed here are 32 T cell receptor beta chains from one sample, sequenced in a study of blood T cell repertoires in COVID-19. Profiled with immunoSEQ multiplex PCR; TCRdb holds only in-frame clones, not every one. The sample carries a few hundred thousand clones, roughly 88% recorded once. The sequenced material came from peripheral blood. Receptors originate from a man aged 80 or over with acute or convalescent COVID-19.

The V gene is TRBV6-5, the J gene TRBJ1-6; TRBD1 matches 8 bases. Germline V CDR1 and CDR2: MNHEY, SVGAGI. J was trimmed by 14 bases and V by 6 bases; bases with no gene match: 12. This CDR3 comprises 14 residues. This chain's CDR3 is CASRTGQGVGSLHF. The CDR3 coding sequence is TGTGCCAGCAGGACCGGACAGGGTGTAGGGTCCCTCCACTTT.

The rearrangement links TRBV10-3 to TRBJ2-7, with D perhaps TRBD2 (5 bases). CDR1 is ENHRY and CDR2 is SYGVKD in the germline V gene. V was shortened by 2 bases and J by 0 bases, with 14 bases between the two germline ends. The CDR3 has 16 residues. The DNA for the CDR3 is TGTGCCATCAGTGAGGCCCGGGAAAAACCCTCCTACGAGCAGTACTTC. Translating gives CAISEAREKPSYEQYF.

The rearrangement uses TRBV5-6 and TRBJ2-1, with 10 bases identical to TRBD2. CDR1 is SGHDT and CDR2 is YYEEEE in the germline V gene. With V trimmed by 3 bases and J by 7 bases, 4 bases remained unmatched. The CDR3 has 14 residues. This CDR3 reads CASSSSGSGNEQFF. The CDR3 DNA follows: TGTGCCAGCAGCTCTAGCGGGAGCGGGAATGAGCAGTTCTTC. Based on the CDR3 plus reference TRBV5-6 and TRBJ2-1, the full variable domain is DAGVTQSPTHLIKTRGQQVTLRCSPKSGHDTVSWYQQALGQGPQFIFQYYEEEERQRGNFPDRFSGHQFPNYSSELNVNALLLGDSALYLCASSSSGSGNEQFFGPGTRLTVL.

The genes are TRBV7-3 and TRBJ2-1; TRBD2 aligns across 7 bases. This CDR3 region has 15 residues. J gave up 10 bases and V 3 bases, and 12 bases lay outside the gene matches. Germline CDR1 SGHTA, CDR2 FQGTGA. CDR3 sequence: CASSLDGTTNREQFF. The CDR3 DNA sequence: TGTGCCAGCAGCTTGGACGGGACTACCAACAGGGAGCAGTTCTTC. Combining the CDR3 with reference TRBV7-3 and TRBJ2-1 gives the whole variable domain GAGVSQTPSNKVTEKGKYVELRCDPISGHTALYWYRQSLGQGPEFLIYFQGTGAADDSGLPNDRFFAVRPEGSVSTLKIQRTERGDSAVYLCASSLDGTTNREQFFGPGTRLTVL.

The chain employs TRBV5-1 and TRBJ1-1; TRBD1 is a possible D gene (6 bases). Trimming shortened V by 4 bases and J by 2 bases, and 15 bases separated the two germline ends. Germline CDR1 and CDR2: SGHRS and YFSETQ. The CDR3 is made up of 15 amino acids. The CDR3 bases are TGCGCCAGCAGCCCAAACGGGGGGGGCAACACTGAAGCTTTCTTT. This sequence encodes CASSPNGGGNTEAFF.

The J gene is TRBJ2-1, the V gene TRBV5-1; the match to TRBD2 covers 10 bases. V dropped 6 bases and J dropped 3; count of bases not matched to a gene: 9. The CDR3 is 16 residues long. Germline lookup yields CDR1 SGHRS and CDR2 YFSETQ. DNA of the CDR3: TGCGCCAGCACCCTGGGTGGGACTAGCGTCTACAATGAGCAGTTCTTC. Protein product: CASTLGGTSVYNEQFF.

This chain uses TRBV7-2 with TRBJ2-7; D may be TRBD2 (6 bases). This CDR3 has 13 amino acids. Germline V gene data show CDR1 as SGHTA and CDR2 as FQGNSA. Between the trimmed V and J ends, which lost 3 bases and 2 bases, there was a span of 8 bases. DNA for the CDR3: TGTGCCAGCAGCTTGGAGGGTGCCTACGAGCAGTACTTC. It encodes CASSLEGAYEQYF. Supplemented by reference TRBV7-2 and TRBJ2-7, the full variable domain reads GAGVSQSPSNKVTEKGKDVELRCDPISGHTALYWYRQSLGQGLEFLIYFQGNSAPDKSGLPSDRFSAERTGGSVSTLTIQRTQQEDSAVYLCASSLEGAYEQYFGPGTRLTVT.

The V call is TRBV29-1, the J call TRBJ1-4, with TRBD1 matching 9 bases. Germline CDR1 and CDR2: SQVTM and ANQGSEA. CDR3 length: 14 residues. V shed 6 bases and J 1 base; nucleotides not matched to a gene: 3. This chain's CDR3 is CSVPGQGTNEKLFF. In nucleotides, the CDR3 is TGCAGCGTACCGGGACAGGGAACTAATGAAAAACTGTTTTTT.

This clone has just a few counts. This CDR3 reads CASSLDRGFYEQYF. The CDR3 DNA is TGCGCCAGCAGCTTGGACAGGGGGTTCTACGAGCAGTACTTC. This chain joins TRBV5-1 and TRBJ2-7; 8 bases are a match to TRBD1. The CDR3 covers 14 residues. Trimming removed 0 bases from V and 3 bases from J; junction bases left unmatched: 2. Germline values: CDR1 SGHRS, CDR2 YFSETQ.

This clone has just one count. This sample includes further DNA sequences coding for the same CDR3. The chain recombines TRBV9 with TRBJ2-1; D perhaps matches TRBD1 (6 bases). There are 14 residues in the CDR3. Germline values: CDR1 SGDLS, CDR2 YYNGEE. V lost 2 bases, J lost 1 base, and 7 bases lay in between. CDR3 residues: CASSVRGSYNEQFF. The DNA of the CDR3 is TGTGCCAGCAGCGTGAGGGGGTCCTACAATGAGCAGTTCTTC. Combining the CDR3 with reference TRBV9 and TRBJ2-1 gives the whole variable domain DSGVTQTPKHLITATGQRVTLRCSPRSGDLSVYWYQQSLDQGLQFLIQYYNGEERAKGNILERFSAQQFPDLHSELNLSSLELGDSALYFCASSVRGSYNEQFFGPGTRLTVL.

The chain couples TRBV7-9 to TRBJ1-3; D gene uncertain. V shed 5 bases and J shed 8 bases, with 22 bases lying between them. CDR1 and CDR2 from the germline V gene are SEHNR and FQNEAQ (reference sequence). This CDR3 contains 16 residues. This chain's CDR3 is CASSPPNSRFDDTIYF. In nucleotides, the CDR3 is TGTGCCAGCAGCCCCCCTAATAGCCGCTTTGATGACACCATATATTTT. The full variable domain, in which reference TRBV7-9 and TRBJ1-3 provide the parts outside the CDR3, is DTGVSQNPRHKITKRGQNVTFRCDPISEHNRLYWYRQTLGQGPEFLTYFQNEAQLEKSRLLSDRFSAERPKGSFSTLEIQRTEQGDSAMYLCASSPPNSRFDDTIYFGEGSWLTVV.

The chain employs TRBV5-6 and TRBJ1-5; tentatively, D is TRBD1 (6 bases). The CDR3 covers 17 residues. Germline CDR1 and CDR2: SGHDT and YYEEEE. Trimming stripped 3 bases from V and 0 bases from J, with 16 bases between. As DNA, the CDR3 is TGTGCCAGCAGCTCCAGACTGACAGGTTATAGCAATCAGCCCCAGCATTTT. This codes for CASSSRLTGYSNQPQHF.

The V call is TRBV6-1, the J call TRBJ1-4; TRBD1 matches 7 bases. The CDR3 has 17 amino acids. Germline V lookup: CDR1 MNHNS, CDR2 SASEGT. Unmatched junction bases numbered 13, after V lost 1 base and J lost 8 bases. This CDR3 reads CASSEGNYETGLEKLFF. CDR3 nucleotides: TGTGCCAGCAGTGAAGGAAATTATGAGACAGGGCTAGAAAAACTGTTTTTT.

The chain uses TRBV6-6 and TRBJ2-3, with D perhaps TRBD2 (6 bases). Germline values: CDR1 MNHNY, CDR2 SVGAGI (reference sequence). V lost 5 bases and J 0 bases, leaving 9 bases between the germline ends. This CDR3 is built from 14 residues. CDR3 in amino acids: CASSPGTSTDTQYF. CDR3 DNA sequence: TGTGCCAGCAGTCCCGGGACTAGCACAGATACGCAGTATTTT.

This clone occurred a few times. The V gene is TRBV19, the J gene TRBJ1-5, with 7 positions matching TRBD1. Germline loops: CDR1 LNHDA, CDR2 SQIVND (reference sequence). After removal of 5 bases from V and 3 bases from J, the junction contained 10 bases not matched to a gene. The CDR3 has 16 amino acids. CDR3 in amino acids: CASSSNRGYDNQPQHF. In DNA form, the CDR3 reads TGTGCCAGTAGTTCCAACAGGGGATATGACAATCAGCCCCAGCATTTT.

Turning to this clone: Other DNA sequences in this sample translate to the same CDR3. The gene calls are TRBV18 and TRBJ2-5, with D possibly matching TRBD1 (5 bases). Germline CDR1 KGHSH, CDR2 LQKENI. Trimming removed 3 bases at V and 2 bases at J, with 7 bases between. This CDR3 has 13 amino acids. CDR3: CASSPGLQETQYF. The CDR3, as DNA: TGTGCCAGCTCACCGGGGCTGCAAGAGACCCAGTACTTC.

The table lists this clone with a count of one. J is TRBJ1-3 and V is TRBV28, with a possible D match to TRBD1 (5 bases). There are 15 residues in the CDR3. V lost 6 bases, J lost 0 bases, and 12 bases lay in between. CDR1 and CDR2 (germline): MDHEN, SYDVKM. The CDR3 nucleotides read TGTGCCAGCAGCGCGGCAGGGTTCTCTGGAAACACCATATATTTT. Its protein product is CASSAAGFSGNTIYF.

The chain carries TRBV28 and TRBJ1-1; D not certain. Germline V gene sequence: CDR1 MDHEN, CDR2 SYDVKM. The CDR3 is 11 amino acids. Trimming took off 5 bases at V and 11 bases at J, with 12 bases between the two ends. Here the CDR3 reads CASSLRMSAFF. In DNA form, the CDR3 reads TGTGCCAGCAGTCTCAGGATGAGCGCTTTCTTT.

The V gene is TRBV10-3, the J gene TRBJ2-3; possible D gene TRBD1, 6 bases. The CDR3 totals 14 residues. Looked up from germline, CDR1 is ENHRY and CDR2 is SYGVKD. Trimming left V 3 bases short and J 2 bases short, with 9 bases between. Here the CDR3 reads CAISDAGVTDTQYF. The CDR3 coding sequence is TGTGCCATCAGTGACGCAGGGGTCACAGATACGCAGTATTTT.

The chain employs TRBV10-3 and TRBJ1-1; TRBD1 agrees at 10 bases. The germline V gene has CDR1 ENHRY and CDR2 SYGVKD. Unmatched junction bases numbered 4, after V lost 9 bases and J lost 3 bases. The CDR3 has 13 amino acids. CDR3 bases: TGTGCCATTCAGACAGGGGGCGACACTGAAGCTTTCTTT. Encoded protein: CAIQTGGDTEAFF.

The chain uses TRBV7-3 and TRBJ2-3, with TRBD1 matching over 11 bases. V gave up 3 bases and J gave up 2 bases; unmatched junction bases: 10. The CDR3 runs 18 residues. CDR1 is SGHTA and CDR2 is FQGTGA in the germline V gene. The CDR3 is CASSFAGTGGLATDTQYF. CDR3 nucleotide sequence: TGTGCCAGCAGCTTCGCCGGGACAGGGGGGCTGGCCACAGATACGCAGTATTTT.

The CDR3 nucleotides read TGTGCCAGCAGCTTCGGGACAGCTGGCTACACCTTC. Protein product: CASSFGTAGYTF. The V gene is TRBV11-2, the J gene TRBJ1-2; TRBD1 matches 7 bases. This CDR3 is 12 amino acids long. J lost 7 bases, V lost 3 bases, and 2 bases had no gene match. The germline V gene has CDR1 SGHAT and CDR2 FQNNGV.

The rearrangement joins TRBV5-1 to TRBJ2-5, with 9 nucleotides matching TRBD1. This CDR3 comprises 20 residues. CDR1 is SGHRS and CDR2 is YFSETQ in the germline V gene. After removal of 4 bases from V and 5 bases from J, the junction contained 24 bases not matched to a gene. DNA for the CDR3: TGCGCCAGCAGCGCGAACCGGGACAGGGATAGAAGTAGGTTTGTGGAGACCCAGTACTTC. As protein: CASSANRDRDRSRFVETQYF.

This clone was detected once. J is TRBJ2-7 and V is TRBV19; D is possibly TRBD1 (5 bases). Germline CDR1 LNHDA, CDR2 SQIVND (reference sequence). The CDR3 spans 14 residues. Trimming cost V 0 bases and J 3 bases, with 9 bases left between them. CDR3 sequence (DNA): TGTGCCAGTAGTATAGATTCAACAGGCTACGAGCAGTACTTC. This gives the protein CASSIDSTGYEQYF.

The chain joins TRBV4-3 to TRBJ1-5; D is undetermined. CDR1 LGHNA and CDR2 YSLEER come from the germline V gene. The CDR3 consists of 16 residues. V gave up 0 bases and J gave up 6 bases, with 15 bases separating them. The CDR3 coding sequence is TGCGCCAGCAGCCAAGATTCTAGTAGAGGGAGTCAGCCCCAGCATTTT. It is translated as CASSQDSSRGSQPQHF.

CDR3 in amino acids: CASSLSSGTGDASPLHF. The CDR3 coding sequence is TGTGCCAGCAGCTTATCCTCCGGGACAGGGGACGCTTCACCCCTCCACTTT. V gene TRBV7-9 combines with J gene TRBJ1-6; 10 nucleotides agree with TRBD1. J lost 9 bases, V lost 2 bases, and 10 bases had no gene match. This CDR3 is built from 17 residues. Germline lookup yields CDR1 SEHNR and CDR2 FQNEAQ (reference sequence).

Remarks on this clone: Different DNA sequences within this sample yield the same CDR3. The chain has TRBV27 and TRBJ2-5; possibly TRBD1 for D (5 bases). Germline lookup yields CDR1 MNHEY and CDR2 SMNVEV (reference sequence). The CDR3 is made up of 13 amino acids. Trimming left V 3 bases short and J 4 bases short, with 9 bases between. CDR3 sequence (DNA): TGTGCCAGCAGTTTTCAGGGAAGAGAGACCCAGTACTTC. Its protein is CASSFQGRETQYF.

The chain recombines TRBV9 with TRBJ2-7; a weak D match, TRBD1 (5 bases). This CDR3 has 14 residues. Germline-derived CDR1 and CDR2 are SGDLS and YYNGEE. The V end was cut by 5 bases, the J end by 5 bases, with 17 bases between. CDR3 DNA sequence: TGTGCCAGCAGTTTTTTGGGGCAGACCGACGAGCAGTACTTC. Translation: CASSFLGQTDEQYF.

The chain recombines TRBV19 with TRBJ2-7, with unresolved D. CDR1 and CDR2 from the germline V gene are LNHDA and SQIVND (reference sequence). The CDR3 sequence is 12 residues long. Trimming cost V 5 bases and J 7 bases, with 12 bases left between them. The CDR3 loop is CASSPSLGEQYF. CDR3 nucleotides: TGTGCCAGTAGTCCCTCGCTCGGGGAGCAGTACTTC.

V gene TRBV19 combines with J gene TRBJ1-2, with TRBD1 matching 7 bases. CDR3 length equals 16 residues. Germline V CDR1 and CDR2: LNHDA, SQIVND (reference sequence). The V gene end was trimmed by 3 bases and the J gene end by 0 bases; junction bases not matched to a gene: 7. The CDR3 nucleotides read TGTGCCAGTAGTATCACTCGGACAGGAGCTAACTATGGCTACACCTTC. Translation gives CASSITRTGANYGYTF.

The sample holds one count of this clone. The chain employs TRBV25-1 and TRBJ1-1, with 8 bases fitting TRBD1. Germline V lookup: CDR1 MGHDK, CDR2 SYGVNS. Trimming cost V 4 bases and J 0 bases; bases outside gene matches: 4. The CDR3 covers 15 residues. The CDR3 loop reads CASSGRQGLNTEAFF. The CDR3 DNA is TGTGCCAGCAGTGGGAGACAGGGGTTGAACACTGAAGCTTTCTTT. The whole variable domain, filled in from reference TRBV25-1 and TRBJ1-1, reads EADIYQTPRYLVIGTGKKITLECSQTMGHDKMYWYQQDPGMELHLIHYSYGVNSTEKGDLSSESTVSRIRTEHFPLTLESARPSHTSQYLCASSGRQGLNTEAFFGQGTRLTVV.

The CDR3 protein is CASSQGSGGGYGYTF. DNA for the CDR3: TGTGCCAGCAGCCAGGGCTCAGGGGGCGGTTATGGCTACACCTTC. The chain combines TRBV4-2 with TRBJ1-2; 8 bases map to TRBD1. Trimming cost V 3 bases and J 5 bases; bases outside gene matches: 8. This CDR3 is built from 15 residues. The germline CDR1 and CDR2 sequences are LGHNA and YNFKEQ.